This TCR beta chain was identified in a study of patients and donors after allogeneic stem cell transplantation. One entry per CDR3 protein, called by TCRdb with MiXCR from the RT-PCR reads. This sample has 200,000 to 250,000 distinct CDR3 sequences, with less than 15% found just once. This clonotype was seen repeatedly, ten times or more. V shed 2 bases, J shed 0 bases, and the junction held 9 bases outside the gene matches. CDR3 size: 19 residues. Germline values: CDR1 MNHEY, CDR2 SVGAGI. The sequence derives from a human donor who was either an allogeneic HSCT recipient or a stem cell or donor lymphocyte infusion donor (not recorded which). It is not recorded whose cells these are; they may come from a transplant donor. Input material: blood, either unsorted or a sorted T cell fraction (not recorded which). This rearrangement joins TRBV6-5 to TRBJ2-6; 8 bases are shared with TRBD2. The CDR3 reads CASSYIGTGGNSGANVLTF. CDR3 in DNA: TGTGCCAGCAGTTACATCGGGACGGGGGGGAACTCTGGGGCCAACGTCCTGACTTTC.